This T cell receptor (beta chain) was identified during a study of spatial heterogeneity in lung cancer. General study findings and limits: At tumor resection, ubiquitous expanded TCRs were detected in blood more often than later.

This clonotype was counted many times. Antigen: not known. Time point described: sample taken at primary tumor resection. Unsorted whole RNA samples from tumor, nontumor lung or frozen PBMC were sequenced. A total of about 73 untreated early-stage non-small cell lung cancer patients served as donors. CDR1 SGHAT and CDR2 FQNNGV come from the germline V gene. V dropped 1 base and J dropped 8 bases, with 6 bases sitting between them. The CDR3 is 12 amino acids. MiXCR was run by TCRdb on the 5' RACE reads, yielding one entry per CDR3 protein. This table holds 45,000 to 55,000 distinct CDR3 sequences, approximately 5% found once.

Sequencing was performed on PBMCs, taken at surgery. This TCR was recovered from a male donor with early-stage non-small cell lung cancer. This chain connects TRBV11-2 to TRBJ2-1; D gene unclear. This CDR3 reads CASSLVPYEQFF. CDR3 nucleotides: TGTGCCAGCAGCTTAGTTCCATATGAGCAGTTCTTC.